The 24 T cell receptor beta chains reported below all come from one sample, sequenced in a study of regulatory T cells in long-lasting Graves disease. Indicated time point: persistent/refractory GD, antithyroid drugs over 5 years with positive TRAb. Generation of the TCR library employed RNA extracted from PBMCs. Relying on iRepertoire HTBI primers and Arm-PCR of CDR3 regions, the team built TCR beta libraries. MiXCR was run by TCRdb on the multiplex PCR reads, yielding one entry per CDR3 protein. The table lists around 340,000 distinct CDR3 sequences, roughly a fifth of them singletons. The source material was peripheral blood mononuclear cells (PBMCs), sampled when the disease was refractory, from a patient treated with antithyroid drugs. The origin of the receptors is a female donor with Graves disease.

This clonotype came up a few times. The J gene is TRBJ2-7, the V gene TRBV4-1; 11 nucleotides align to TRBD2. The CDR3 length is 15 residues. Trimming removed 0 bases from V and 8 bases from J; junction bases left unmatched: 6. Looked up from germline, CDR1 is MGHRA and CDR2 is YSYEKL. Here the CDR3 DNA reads TGCGCCAGCAGCCAAGACGCGGGACTAGCGGACCAGCAGTACTTC. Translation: CASSQDAGLADQQYF.

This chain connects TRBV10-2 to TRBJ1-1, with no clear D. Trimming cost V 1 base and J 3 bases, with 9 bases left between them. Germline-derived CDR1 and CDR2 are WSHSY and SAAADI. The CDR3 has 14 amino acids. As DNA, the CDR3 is TGCGCCAGCAGTGAGTTACCACGGGACACTGAAGCTTTCTTT. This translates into CASSELPRDTEAFF.

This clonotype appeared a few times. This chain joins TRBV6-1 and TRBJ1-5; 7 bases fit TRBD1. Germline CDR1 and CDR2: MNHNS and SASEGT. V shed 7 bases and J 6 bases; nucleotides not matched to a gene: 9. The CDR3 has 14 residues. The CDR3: CASTRGGWGQPQHF. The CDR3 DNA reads TGTGCCAGCACCAGAGGGGGCTGGGGTCAGCCCCAGCATTTT.

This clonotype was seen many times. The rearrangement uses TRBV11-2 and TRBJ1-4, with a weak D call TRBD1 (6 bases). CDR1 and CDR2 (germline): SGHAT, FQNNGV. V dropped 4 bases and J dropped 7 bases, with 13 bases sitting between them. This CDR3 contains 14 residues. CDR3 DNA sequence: TGTGCCAGCAGCTCGAACGGACAGATTGAAAAACTGTTTTTT. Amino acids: CASSSNGQIEKLFF.

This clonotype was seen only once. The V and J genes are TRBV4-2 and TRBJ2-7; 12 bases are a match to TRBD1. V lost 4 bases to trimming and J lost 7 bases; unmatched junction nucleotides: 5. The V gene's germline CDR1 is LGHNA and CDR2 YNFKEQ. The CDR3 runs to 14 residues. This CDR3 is CASSLGQGAEEQYF. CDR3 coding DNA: TGTGCCAGCAGCCTGGGACAGGGGGCGGAGGAGCAGTACTTC.

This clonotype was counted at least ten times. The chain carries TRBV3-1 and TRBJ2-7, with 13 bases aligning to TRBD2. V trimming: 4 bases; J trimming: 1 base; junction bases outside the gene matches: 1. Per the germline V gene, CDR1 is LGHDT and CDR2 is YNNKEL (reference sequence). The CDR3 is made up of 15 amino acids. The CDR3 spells CASSRGLAGSYEQYF. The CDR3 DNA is TGTGCCAGCAGCCGGGGACTAGCGGGGTCCTACGAGCAGTACTTC.

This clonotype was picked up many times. CDR3 in amino acids: CASSYVSGGSGGYTF. The CDR3 DNA reads TGTGCCAGCAGTTACGTCTCAGGGGGAAGTGGTGGCTACACCTTC. J is TRBJ1-2 and V is TRBV6-5; TRBD1 matches at 7 bases. This CDR3 has 15 residues. The V segment lost 2 bases and the J segment 7 bases; nucleotides outside the gene matches: 10. Germline values: CDR1 MNHEY, CDR2 SVGAGI.

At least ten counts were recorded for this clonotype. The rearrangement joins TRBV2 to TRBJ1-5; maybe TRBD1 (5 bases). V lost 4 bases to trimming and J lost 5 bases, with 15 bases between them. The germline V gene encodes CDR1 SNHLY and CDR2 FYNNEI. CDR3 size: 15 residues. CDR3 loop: CASSGRKQGDQPQHF. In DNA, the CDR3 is TGTGCCAGCAGTGGAAGAAAGCAGGGAGATCAGCCCCAGCATTTT.

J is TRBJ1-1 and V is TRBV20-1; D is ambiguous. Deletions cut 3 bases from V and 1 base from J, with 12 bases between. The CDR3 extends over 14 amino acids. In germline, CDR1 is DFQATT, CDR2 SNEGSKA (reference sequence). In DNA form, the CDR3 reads TGCAGTGCTAGGAGAGGCCCGACGAACACTGAAGCTTTCTTT. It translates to CSARRGPTNTEAFF.

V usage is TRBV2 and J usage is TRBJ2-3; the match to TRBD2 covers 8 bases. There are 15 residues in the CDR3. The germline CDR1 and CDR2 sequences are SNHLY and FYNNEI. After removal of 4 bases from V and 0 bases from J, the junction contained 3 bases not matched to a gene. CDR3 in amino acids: CASSAGTRSTDTQYF. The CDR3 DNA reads TGTGCCAGCAGTGCCGGGACTAGAAGCACAGATACGCAGTATTTT.

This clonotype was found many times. This CDR3 is CASSPRAARDYGYTF. In DNA form, the CDR3 reads TGTGCCAGCAGCCCGAGGGCCGCACGGGACTATGGCTACACCTTC. This chain joins TRBV11-2 and TRBJ1-2; D remains unclear. V was shortened by 5 bases and J by 3 bases, with 16 bases between the two germline ends. The germline gives CDR1 SGHAT, CDR2 FQNNGV. This CDR3 contains 15 residues. The full variable domain, with the rest looked up from reference TRBV11-2 and TRBJ1-2, is EAGVAQSPRYKIIEKRQSVAFWCNPISGHATLYWYQQILGQGPKLLIQFQNNGVVDDSQLPKDRFSAERLKGVDSTLKIQPAKLEDSAVYLCASSPRAARDYGYTFGSGTRLTVV.

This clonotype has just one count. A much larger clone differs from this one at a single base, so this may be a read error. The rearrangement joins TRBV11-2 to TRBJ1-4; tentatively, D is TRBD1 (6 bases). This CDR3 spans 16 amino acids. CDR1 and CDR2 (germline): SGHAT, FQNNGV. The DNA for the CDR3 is TGTGCCAGCAGCTCCCCCAAGGACAGCCTTAATGAAAAACCGTTTTTT. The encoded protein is CASSSPKDSLNEKPFF.

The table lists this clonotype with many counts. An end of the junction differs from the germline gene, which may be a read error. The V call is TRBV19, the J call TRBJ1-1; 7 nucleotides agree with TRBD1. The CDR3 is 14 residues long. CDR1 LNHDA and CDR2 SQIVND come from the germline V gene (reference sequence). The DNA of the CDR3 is TGTGCCAGCAGTACCGGACAGGTGAACACTGAAGCTTTCTTT. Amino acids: CASSTGQVNTEAFF.

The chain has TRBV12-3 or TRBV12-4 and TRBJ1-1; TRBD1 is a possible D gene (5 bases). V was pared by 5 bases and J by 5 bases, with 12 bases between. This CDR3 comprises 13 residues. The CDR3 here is CASSEIWGTEAFF. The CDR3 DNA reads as TGTGCCAGCAGTGAAATCTGGGGGACTGAAGCTTTCTTT.

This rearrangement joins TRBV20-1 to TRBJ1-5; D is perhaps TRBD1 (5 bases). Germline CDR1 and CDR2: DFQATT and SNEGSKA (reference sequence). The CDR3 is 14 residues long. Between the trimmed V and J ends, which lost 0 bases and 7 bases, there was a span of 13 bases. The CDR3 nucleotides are TGCAGTGCTAGAGATTCGAGGGGAGGACAGCCCCAGCATTTT. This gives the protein CSARDSRGGQPQHF.

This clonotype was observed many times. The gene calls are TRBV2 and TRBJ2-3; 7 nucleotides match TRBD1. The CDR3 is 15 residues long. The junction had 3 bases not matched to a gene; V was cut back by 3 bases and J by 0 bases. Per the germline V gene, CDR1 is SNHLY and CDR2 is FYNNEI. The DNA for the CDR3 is TGTGCCAGCAGTGAGGGGACAGCCAGCACAGATACGCAGTATTTT. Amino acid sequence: CASSEGTASTDTQYF.

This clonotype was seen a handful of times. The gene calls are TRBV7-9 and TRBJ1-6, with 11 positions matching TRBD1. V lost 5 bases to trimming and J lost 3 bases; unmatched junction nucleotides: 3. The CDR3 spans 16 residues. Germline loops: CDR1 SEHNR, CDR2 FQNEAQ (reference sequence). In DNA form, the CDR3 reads TGTGCCAGCAGCCCAGGGACAGGGGGCTATAATTCACCCCTCCACTTT. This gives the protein CASSPGTGGYNSPLHF.

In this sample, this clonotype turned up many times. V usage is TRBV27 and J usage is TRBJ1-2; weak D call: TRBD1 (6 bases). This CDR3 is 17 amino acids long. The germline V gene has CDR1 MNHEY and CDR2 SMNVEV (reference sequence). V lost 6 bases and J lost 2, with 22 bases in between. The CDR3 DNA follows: TGTGCCAGCAGCTATGTTGCGCGGTACCAGGGGAACTATGGCTACACCTTC. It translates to CASSYVARYQGNYGYTF.

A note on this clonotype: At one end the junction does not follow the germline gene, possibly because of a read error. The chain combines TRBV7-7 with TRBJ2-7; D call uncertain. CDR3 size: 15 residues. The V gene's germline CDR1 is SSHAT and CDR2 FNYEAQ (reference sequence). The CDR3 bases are TGTGCTAGCAGCCCCTCCTTAGACGATTCCTACGAGCAGTACTTC. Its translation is CASSPSLDDSYEQYF.

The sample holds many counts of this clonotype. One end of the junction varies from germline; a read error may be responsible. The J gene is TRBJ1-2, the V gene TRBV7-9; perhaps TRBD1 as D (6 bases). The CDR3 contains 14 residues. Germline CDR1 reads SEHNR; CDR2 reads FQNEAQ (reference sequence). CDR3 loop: CASSLAGGGYGYTF. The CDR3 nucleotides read TGCGCCAGCAGCTTGGCCGGGGGCGGCTATGGCTACACCTTC.

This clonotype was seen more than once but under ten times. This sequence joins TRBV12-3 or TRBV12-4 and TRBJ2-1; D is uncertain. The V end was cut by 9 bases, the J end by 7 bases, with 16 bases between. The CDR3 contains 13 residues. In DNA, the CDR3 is TGTGCCAGTGCGGAGTTAAACTGGAATGAGCAGTTCTTC. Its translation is CASAELNWNEQFF.

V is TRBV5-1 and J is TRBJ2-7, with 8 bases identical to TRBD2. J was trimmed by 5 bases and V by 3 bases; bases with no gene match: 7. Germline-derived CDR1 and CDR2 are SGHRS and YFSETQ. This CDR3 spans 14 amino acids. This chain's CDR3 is CASSSTGGPNEQYF. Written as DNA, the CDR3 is TGCGCCAGCAGCTCTACGGGAGGGCCCAACGAGCAGTACTTC.

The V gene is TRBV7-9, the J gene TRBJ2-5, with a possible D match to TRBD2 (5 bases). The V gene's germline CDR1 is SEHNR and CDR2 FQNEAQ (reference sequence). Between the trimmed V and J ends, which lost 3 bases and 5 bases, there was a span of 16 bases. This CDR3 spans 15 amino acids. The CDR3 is CASSFSGLLGETQYF. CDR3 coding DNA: TGTGCCAGCAGCTTTTCTGGACTCCTCGGGGAGACCCAGTACTTC.

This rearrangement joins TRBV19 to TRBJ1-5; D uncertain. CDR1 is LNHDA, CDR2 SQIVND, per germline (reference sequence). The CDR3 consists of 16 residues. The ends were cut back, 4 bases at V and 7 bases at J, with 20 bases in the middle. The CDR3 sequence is CASSTEGWERPQPQHF. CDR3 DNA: TGTGCCAGTAGTACCGAGGGCTGGGAGCGCCCCCAGCCCCAGCATTTT.